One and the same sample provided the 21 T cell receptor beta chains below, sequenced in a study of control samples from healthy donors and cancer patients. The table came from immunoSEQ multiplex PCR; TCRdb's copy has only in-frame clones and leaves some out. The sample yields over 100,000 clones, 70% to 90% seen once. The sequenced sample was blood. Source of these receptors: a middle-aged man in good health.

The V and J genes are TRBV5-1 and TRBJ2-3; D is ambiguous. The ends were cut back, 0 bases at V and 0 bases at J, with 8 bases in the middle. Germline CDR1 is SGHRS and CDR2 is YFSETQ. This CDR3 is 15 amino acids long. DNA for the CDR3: TGCGCCAGCAGCTTGGCGGGCCAAAGCACAGATACGCAGTATTTT. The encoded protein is CASSLAGQSTDTQYF. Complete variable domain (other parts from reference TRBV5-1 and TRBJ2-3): KAGVTQTPRYLIKTRGQQVTLSCSPISGHRSVSWYQQTPGQGLQFLFEYFSETQRNKGNFPGRFSGRQFSNSRSEMNVSTLELGDSALYLCASSLAGQSTDTQYFGPGTRLTVL.

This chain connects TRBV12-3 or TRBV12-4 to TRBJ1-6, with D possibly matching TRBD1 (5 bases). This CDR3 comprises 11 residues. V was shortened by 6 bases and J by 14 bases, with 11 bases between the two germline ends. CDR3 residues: CASSLRGALHF. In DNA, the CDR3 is TGTGCCAGCAGCCTCCGGGGGGCCCTCCACTTT.

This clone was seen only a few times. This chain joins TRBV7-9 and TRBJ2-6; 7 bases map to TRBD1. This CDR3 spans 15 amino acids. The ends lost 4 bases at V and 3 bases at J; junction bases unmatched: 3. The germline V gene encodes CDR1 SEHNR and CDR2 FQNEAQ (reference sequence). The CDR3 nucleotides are TGTGCCAGCAGCTCTCACAGGGGTGGGGCCAACGTCCTGACTTTC. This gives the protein CASSSHRGGANVLTF.

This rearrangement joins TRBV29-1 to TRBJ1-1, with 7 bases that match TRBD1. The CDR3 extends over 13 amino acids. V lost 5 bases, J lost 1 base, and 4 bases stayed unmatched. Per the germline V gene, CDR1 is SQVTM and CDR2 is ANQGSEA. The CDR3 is CSVLTGENTEAFF. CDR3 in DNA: TGCAGCGTTCTAACAGGGGAGAACACTGAAGCTTTCTTT.

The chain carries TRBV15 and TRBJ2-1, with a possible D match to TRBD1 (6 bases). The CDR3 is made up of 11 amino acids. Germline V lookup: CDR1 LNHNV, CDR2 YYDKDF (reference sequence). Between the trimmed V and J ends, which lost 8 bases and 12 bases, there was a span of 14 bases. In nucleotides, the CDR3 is TGTGCCACCGGCCCAGGGGTAGTGCAGTTCTTC. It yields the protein CATGPGVVQFF.

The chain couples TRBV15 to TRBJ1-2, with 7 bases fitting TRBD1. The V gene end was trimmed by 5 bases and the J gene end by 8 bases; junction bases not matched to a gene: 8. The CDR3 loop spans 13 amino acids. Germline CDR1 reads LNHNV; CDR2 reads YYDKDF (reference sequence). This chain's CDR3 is CATSRGQDGGYTF. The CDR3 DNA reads TGTGCCACCAGCCGAGGACAGGATGGGGGCTACACCTTC.

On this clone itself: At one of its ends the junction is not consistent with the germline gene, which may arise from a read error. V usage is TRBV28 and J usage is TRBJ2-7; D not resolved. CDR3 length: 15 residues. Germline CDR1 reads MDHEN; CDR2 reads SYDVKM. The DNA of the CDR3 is TGTGCCAGCCGAACTCTCAGTCCTTTGTCCTCCGAGCAGTACTTC. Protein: CASRTLSPLSSEQYF.

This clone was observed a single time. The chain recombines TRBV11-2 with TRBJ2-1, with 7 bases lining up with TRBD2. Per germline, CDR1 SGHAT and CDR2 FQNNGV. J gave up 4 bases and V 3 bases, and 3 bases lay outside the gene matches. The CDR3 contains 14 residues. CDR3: CASSLAGVYNEQFF. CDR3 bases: TGTGCCAGCAGCTTGGCGGGGGTTTACAATGAGCAGTTCTTC.

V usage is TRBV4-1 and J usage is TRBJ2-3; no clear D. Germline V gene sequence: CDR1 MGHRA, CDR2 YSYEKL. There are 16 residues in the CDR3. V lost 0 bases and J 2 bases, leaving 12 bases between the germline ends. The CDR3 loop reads CASSQDRFKDTDTQYF. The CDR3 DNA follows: TGCGCCAGCAGCCAAGATCGATTCAAGGACACAGATACGCAGTATTTT.

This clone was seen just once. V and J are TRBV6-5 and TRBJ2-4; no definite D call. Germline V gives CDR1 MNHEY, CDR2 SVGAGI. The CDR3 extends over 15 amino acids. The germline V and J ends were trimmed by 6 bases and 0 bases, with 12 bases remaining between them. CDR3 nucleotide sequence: TGTGCCAGCAGCCAGGTATTACTAGCCAAAAACATTCAGTACTTC. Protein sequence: CASSQVLLAKNIQYF.

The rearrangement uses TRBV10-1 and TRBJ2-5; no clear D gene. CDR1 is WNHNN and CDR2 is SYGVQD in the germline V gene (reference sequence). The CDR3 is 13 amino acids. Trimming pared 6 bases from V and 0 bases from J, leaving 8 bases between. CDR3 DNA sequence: TGCGCCAGCAGCCGAACGTACCAAGAGACCCAGTACTTC. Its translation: CASSRTYQETQYF.

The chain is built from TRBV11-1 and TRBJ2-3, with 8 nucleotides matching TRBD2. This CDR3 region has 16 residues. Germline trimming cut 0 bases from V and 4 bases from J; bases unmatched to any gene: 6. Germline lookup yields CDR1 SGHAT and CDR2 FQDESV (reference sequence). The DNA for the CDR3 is TGTGCCAGCAGCTTAGCCGGGGGGGCCGTCGCAGATACGCAGTATTTT. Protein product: CASSLAGGAVADTQYF. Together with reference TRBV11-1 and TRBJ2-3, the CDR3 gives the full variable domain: EAEVAQSPRYKITEKSQAVAFWCDPISGHATLYWYRQILGQGPELLVQFQDESVVDDSQLPKDRFSAERLKGVDSTLKIQPAELGDSAMYLCASSLAGGAVADTQYFGPGTRLTVL.

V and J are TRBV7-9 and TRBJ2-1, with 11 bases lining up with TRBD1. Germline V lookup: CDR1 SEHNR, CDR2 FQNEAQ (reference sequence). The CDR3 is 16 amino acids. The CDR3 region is CAIPLTGQGAFNEQFF. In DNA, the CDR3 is TGTGCTATCCCTCTTACCGGACAGGGGGCCTTCAATGAGCAGTTCTTC.

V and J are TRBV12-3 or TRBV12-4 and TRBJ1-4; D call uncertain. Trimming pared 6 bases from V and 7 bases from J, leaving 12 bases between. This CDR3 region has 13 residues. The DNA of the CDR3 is TGTGCCAGCAGCCGGTCACTGATTGAAAAACTGTTTTTT. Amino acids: CASSRSLIEKLFF.

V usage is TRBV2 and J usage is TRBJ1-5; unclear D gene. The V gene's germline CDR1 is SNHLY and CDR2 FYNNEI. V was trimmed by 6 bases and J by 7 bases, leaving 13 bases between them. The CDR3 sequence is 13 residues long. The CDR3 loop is CASSPPGLQPQHF. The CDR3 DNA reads TGTGCCAGCAGCCCCCCTGGGTTACAGCCCCAGCATTTT.

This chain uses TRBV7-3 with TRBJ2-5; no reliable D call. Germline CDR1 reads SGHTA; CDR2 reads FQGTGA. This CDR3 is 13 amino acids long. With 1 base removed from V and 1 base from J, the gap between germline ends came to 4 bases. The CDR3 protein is CASSLSPQETQYF. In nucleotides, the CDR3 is TGTGCCAGCAGCTTAAGTCCCCAAGAGACCCAGTACTTC.

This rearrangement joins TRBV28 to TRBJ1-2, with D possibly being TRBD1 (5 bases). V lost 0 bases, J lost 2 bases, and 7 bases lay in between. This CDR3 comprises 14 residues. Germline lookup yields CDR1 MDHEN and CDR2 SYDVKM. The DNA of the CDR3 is TGTGCCAGCAGTTTATGGGGGGAGAACTATGGCTACACCTTC. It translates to CASSLWGENYGYTF.

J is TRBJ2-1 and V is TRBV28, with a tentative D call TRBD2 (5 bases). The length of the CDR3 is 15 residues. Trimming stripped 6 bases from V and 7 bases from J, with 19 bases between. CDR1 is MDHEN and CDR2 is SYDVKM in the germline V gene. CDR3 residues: CASSFSPNRGNEQFF. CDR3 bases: TGTGCCAGCAGCTTTTCCCCGAATCGAGGGAATGAGCAGTTCTTC.

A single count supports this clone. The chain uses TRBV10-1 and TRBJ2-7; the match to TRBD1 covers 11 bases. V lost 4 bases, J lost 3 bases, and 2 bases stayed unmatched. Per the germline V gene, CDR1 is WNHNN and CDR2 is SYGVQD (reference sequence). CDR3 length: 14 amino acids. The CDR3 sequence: CASSAGTGGYEQYF. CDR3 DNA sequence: TGCGCCAGCAGTGCCGGGACAGGGGGCTACGAGCAGTACTTC.

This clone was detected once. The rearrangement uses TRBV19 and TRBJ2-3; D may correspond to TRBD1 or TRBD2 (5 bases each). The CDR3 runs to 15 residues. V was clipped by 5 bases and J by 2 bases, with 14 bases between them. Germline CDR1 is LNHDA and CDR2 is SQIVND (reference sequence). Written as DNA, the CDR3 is TGTGCCAGTAGTCGGGGCCCCCAAGTCACAGATACGCAGTATTTT. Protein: CASSRGPQVTDTQYF.

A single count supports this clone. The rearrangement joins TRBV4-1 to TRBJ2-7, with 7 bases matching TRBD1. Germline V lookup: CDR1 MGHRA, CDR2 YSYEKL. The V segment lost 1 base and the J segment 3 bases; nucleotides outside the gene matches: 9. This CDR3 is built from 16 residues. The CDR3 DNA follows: TGCGCCAGCAGCCAAGGAGCCCTCCGGGACAGCTACGAGCAGTACTTC. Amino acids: CASSQGALRDSYEQYF.